These 31 T cell receptor beta chains share one sample of origin, sequenced in a study of T-cell memory formation after mild COVID-19. One entry per CDR3 protein, called by TCRdb with MiXCR from the 5' RACE reads. The table includes about 340,000 distinct CDR3 sequences, 20% to 25% detected once. Specimen: PBMCs or a T cell subset sorted from them (not recorded which). These receptors were collected from a man younger than 35 who had mild COVID-19 (a few samples of this study predate the infection). Cell type and time point are not known.

Only a few counts were recorded for this clonotype. The chain employs TRBV24-1 and TRBJ1-2; D not certain. V lost 3 bases and J lost 6, with 10 bases in between. The CDR3 sequence is 13 residues long. The germline gives CDR1 KGHDR, CDR2 SFDVKD. CDR3 protein: CATSDPGHHGYTF. The CDR3 DNA is TGTGCCACCAGTGATCCTGGGCACCATGGCTACACCTTC.

Turning to this clonotype: At one end, the junction sequence differs from germline, possibly due to a read error. V is TRBV6-2 or TRBV6-3 and J is TRBJ1-5, with D unclear. CDR3 length: 17 amino acids. Germline V gives CDR1 MNHEY, CDR2 SVGEGT. The CDR3 DNA sequence: TGTGCCAGCAGTTACGATCCGATAGGCTTAATCGACCAGCCCAAGCATTTT. Amino acid sequence: CASSYDPIGLIDQPKHF.

This clonotype has more than one count but fewer than ten. This chain joins TRBV27 and TRBJ2-2; TRBD2 agrees at 12 bases. The length of the CDR3 is 18 residues. Germline V gives CDR1 MNHEY, CDR2 SMNVEV (reference sequence). The J segment lost 0 bases and the V segment lost 3 bases, leaving 5 bases of the junction unmatched. The DNA for the CDR3 is TGTGCCAGCAGTTTTGCACTAGCGGGGGGATCGAACACCGGGGAGCTGTTTTTT. Residues: CASSFALAGGSNTGELFF.

This clonotype was counted a few times. The chain joins TRBV20-1 to TRBJ2-7; D gene uncertain. CDR3 size: 11 residues. V dropped 3 bases and J dropped 4 bases, with 7 bases sitting between them. CDR1 and CDR2 from the germline V gene are DFQATT and SNEGSKA (reference sequence). CDR3 sequence reads: CSASGAYEQYV. Written as DNA, the CDR3 is TGCAGTGCTAGTGGTGCATACGAGCAGTACGTC.

This clonotype was seen a few times. The chain recombines TRBV12-3 or TRBV12-4 with TRBJ2-7; 10 bases line up with TRBD1. CDR3 size: 13 residues. V lost 6 bases, J lost 7 bases, and 6 bases stayed unmatched. The CDR3 region is CASSTGTGVEQYF. The CDR3 region has the DNA TGTGCCAGCAGCACCGGGACAGGGGTTGAGCAGTACTTC.

The V gene is TRBV2, the J gene TRBJ1-1; unclear D gene. V lost 1 base to trimming and J lost 10 bases, with 19 bases between them. This CDR3 contains 15 residues. Germline V lookup: CDR1 SNHLY, CDR2 FYNNEI. The CDR3 spells CASSEEGVALSGAFF. DNA for the CDR3: TGTGCCAGCAGTGAAGAGGGCGTTGCCCTCTCGGGAGCTTTCTTT.

This chain joins TRBV7-8 and TRBJ2-7; D gene uncertain. Trimming pared 1 base from V and 5 bases from J, leaving 9 bases between. Germline V gives CDR1 SGHVS, CDR2 FQNEAQ. This CDR3 has 13 residues. This CDR3 is CASSLGPGHEQYV. The CDR3 bases are TGTGCCAGCAGCTTAGGACCCGGACACGAGCAGTACGTC.

The chain uses TRBV27 and TRBJ2-1, with D perhaps TRBD1 (5 bases). CDR3 length: 11 amino acids. Trimming pared 11 bases from V and 8 bases from J, leaving 13 bases between. CDR1 is MNHEY and CDR2 is SMNVEV in the germline V gene (reference sequence). The CDR3 DNA follows: TGTGCCGTGGTTCAGGGCGATGAGCAGTTCTTC. This encodes CAVVQGDEQFF.

This clonotype appeared a few times. Here the CDR3 DNA reads TGTGCCAGCAGCCCTCGGGGGGCGGGCTACGAGCAGTACGTC. Protein: CASSPRGAGYEQYV. V is TRBV5-6 and J is TRBJ2-7, with D maybe TRBD2 (7 bases). The CDR3 sequence is 14 residues long. Germline CDR1 SGHDT, CDR2 YYEEEE. V shed 4 bases and J shed 3 bases, with 14 bases lying between them.

The chain joins TRBV7-2 to TRBJ1-2; no firm D call. This CDR3 comprises 16 residues. V lost 3 bases and J 1 base, leaving 15 bases between the germline ends. Per the germline V gene, CDR1 is SGHTA and CDR2 is FQGNSA. The CDR3 sequence: CASSFSRSGRNYGYTF. The CDR3 DNA follows: TGTGCCAGCAGCTTTTCCCGGAGTGGGCGTAACTATGGCTACACCTTC.

The chain recombines TRBV7-2 with TRBJ2-3; the match to TRBD2 covers 12 bases. There are 16 residues in the CDR3. With 4 bases clipped from V and 7 bases from J, the junction kept 9 bases outside the gene matches. From germline, CDR1 is SGHTA and CDR2 FQGNSA. CDR3 DNA sequence: TGTGCCAGCAGCTCCGGGACTAGCGGGCGTAGGCATACGCAGTATTTT. Protein product: CASSSGTSGRRHTQYF. The variable domain in full, completed from reference TRBV7-2 and TRBJ2-3, reads GAGVSQSPSNKVTEKGKDVELRCDPISGHTALYWYRQSLGQGLEFLIYFQGNSAPDKSGLPSDRFSAERTGGSVSTLTIQRTQQEDSAVYLCASSSGTSGRRHTQYFGPGTRLTVL.

This clonotype was detected a few times. V and J are TRBV12-3 or TRBV12-4 and TRBJ1-6; D is possibly TRBD1 (5 bases). The V and J ends lost 6 bases and 9 bases respectively, with 12 bases between them. The CDR3 has 13 residues. CDR3 residues: CASRGPQGSPLHF. For the CDR3, the DNA is TGTGCCAGCAGGGGGCCCCAGGGTTCACCCCTCCACTTT.

This clonotype was counted a few times. The V gene is TRBV30, the J gene TRBJ1-1; the D gene is possibly TRBD1 (5 bases). V was cut by 5 bases and J by 5 bases, with 6 bases left in between. From germline, CDR1 is GTSNPN and CDR2 SVGIG (reference sequence). The CDR3 totals 10 residues. This chain's CDR3 is CAWGGTEAFF. For the CDR3, the DNA is TGTGCCTGGGGGGGGACTGAAGCTTTCTTT.

The CDR3: CSARDRQETQYF. The CDR3 nucleotides read TGCAGTGCTAGAGATCGGCAAGAGACCCAGTACTTC. The chain carries TRBV20-1 and TRBJ2-5, with D uncertain. V lost 0 bases and J lost 2, with 4 bases in between. Germline CDR1 and CDR2: DFQATT and SNEGSKA (reference sequence). The CDR3 contains 12 residues.

In this sample, this clonotype turned up many times. The rearrangement uses TRBV6-4 and TRBJ2-2, with TRBD1 matching 7 bases. Germline V CDR1 and CDR2: MRHNA, SNTAGT. J lost 3 bases, V lost 0 bases, and 1 base had no gene match. The CDR3 runs to 15 residues. The CDR3 reads CASSDSDRHTGELFF. Here the CDR3 DNA reads TGTGCCAGCAGTGACTCGGACAGGCACACCGGGGAGCTGTTTTTT.

V usage is TRBV15 and J usage is TRBJ2-3; D not certain. Germline-derived CDR1 and CDR2 are LNHNV and YYDKDF (reference sequence). Trimming pared 0 bases from V and 0 bases from J, leaving 7 bases between. The CDR3 runs to 15 residues. CDR3 nucleotide sequence: TGTGCCACCAGCAGAGATCCAACTAGCACAGATACGCAGTATTTT. Its protein is CATSRDPTSTDTQYF.

The V gene is TRBV24-1, the J gene TRBJ2-3; D ambiguous. The germline V gene encodes CDR1 KGHDR and CDR2 SFDVKD. With 5 bases removed from V and 2 bases from J, the gap between germline ends came to 7 bases. The CDR3 length is 13 residues. CDR3 amino acids: CATSVPNTDTQYF. In DNA form, the CDR3 reads TGTGCCACCAGTGTACCCAACACAGATACGCAGTATTTT.

The chain uses TRBV9 and TRBJ2-5; TRBD2 might be the D (5 bases). V gave up 4 bases and J gave up 2 bases, with 12 bases separating them. This CDR3 has 14 amino acids. CDR1 and CDR2 from the germline V gene are SGDLS and YYNGEE. Here the CDR3 DNA reads TGTGCCAGCAGCACTAGTCAGATACAAGAGACCCAGTACTTC. It translates to CASSTSQIQETQYF.

V gene TRBV29-1 combines with J gene TRBJ1-2, with D unclear. The CDR3 runs 16 residues. CDR1 is SQVTM and CDR2 is ANQGSEA in the germline V gene. V shed 1 base and J shed 0 bases, with 15 bases lying between them. The CDR3 loop is CSVEVRQSPANYGYTF. CDR3 nucleotide sequence: TGCAGCGTTGAAGTCCGGCAGTCCCCTGCTAACTATGGCTACACCTTC.

This clonotype showed up many times. The rearrangement links TRBV7-2 to TRBJ1-2; 9 bases map to TRBD1. The CDR3 covers 13 residues. V lost 3 bases and J lost 7; bases outside the gene matches: 3. The V gene's germline CDR1 is SGHTA and CDR2 FQGNSA. The CDR3 sequence: CASSFGTGFGYTF. The CDR3 nucleotides are TGTGCCAGCAGCTTCGGGACAGGGTTTGGCTACACCTTC.

This clonotype was observed a few times. This chain uses TRBV12-3 or TRBV12-4 with TRBJ2-4; 8 nucleotides line up with TRBD1. V shed 2 bases and J 0 bases; nucleotides not matched to a gene: 9. The CDR3 has 18 residues. CDR3 DNA sequence: TGTGCCAGCAGTTTACCGACAGGGGCGGATATAGCCAAAAACATTCAGTACTTC. Translation: CASSLPTGADIAKNIQYF.

CDR3 sequence (DNA): TGCGCCAGCAGCTTGGGGGACAGGGTTTTGTCTGAAGCTTTCTTT. Its protein product is CASSLGDRVLSEAFF. The gene calls are TRBV5-1 and TRBJ1-1, with 9 nucleotides matching TRBD1. Trimming at V came to 0 bases and at J to 6 bases, leaving 6 bases not matched to a gene. The CDR3 is made up of 15 amino acids. Germline V CDR1 and CDR2: SGHRS, YFSETQ.

This clonotype was detected a few times. This chain uses TRBV9 with TRBJ2-2, with D uncertain. Germline assignment: CDR1 SGDLS and CDR2 YYNGEE. The CDR3 runs 14 residues. With 1 base removed from V and 4 bases from J, the gap between germline ends came to 8 bases. In DNA, the CDR3 is TGTGCCAGCAGCGTACTGTCAAGCACCGGGGAGCTGTTTTTT. It translates to CASSVLSSTGELFF.

This clonotype was observed a handful of times. The chain couples TRBV7-9 to TRBJ1-5, with TRBD1 matching over 8 bases. CDR1 is SEHNR, CDR2 FQNEAQ, per germline (reference sequence). V dropped 3 bases and J dropped 0; count of bases not matched to a gene: 10. This CDR3 comprises 18 residues. This chain's CDR3 is CASSLVTPGTGSNQPQHF. CDR3 bases: TGTGCCAGCAGCTTGGTAACCCCCGGGACAGGTAGCAATCAGCCCCAGCATTTT.

This clonotype was seen more than once but under ten times. CDR3 region: CASSLAPSTNEKLFF. CDR3 sequence (DNA): TGTGCCAGCAGCTTGGCCCCCTCGACTAATGAAAAACTGTTTTTT. The genes are TRBV5-5 and TRBJ1-4; no clear D gene. Germline-derived CDR1 and CDR2 are SGHKS and YYEKEE (reference sequence). There are 15 residues in the CDR3. Trimming shortened V by 0 bases and J by 2 bases, and 8 bases separated the two germline ends.

The rearrangement joins TRBV20-1 to TRBJ1-5, with unresolved D. The CDR3 consists of 14 residues. V was shortened by 6 bases and J by 5 bases, with 17 bases between the two germline ends. The germline CDR1 and CDR2 sequences are DFQATT and SNEGSKA (reference sequence). The CDR3 is CSAGRQLIDQPQHF. The CDR3 DNA reads as TGCAGTGCGGGCCGGCAGTTAATTGATCAGCCCCAGCATTTT.

The V call is TRBV7-3, the J call TRBJ2-3; 12 positions agree with TRBD2. J gave up 4 bases and V 5 bases, and 4 bases lay outside the gene matches. The CDR3 totals 15 residues. CDR1 is SGHTA, CDR2 FQGTGA, per germline. CDR3 sequence: CASSPSGGGADTQYF. CDR3 nucleotide sequence: TGTGCCAGCAGCCCTAGCGGGGGGGGTGCAGATACGCAGTATTTT.

This clonotype was seen ten or more times. The rearrangement joins TRBV20-1 to TRBJ2-3; D may correspond to TRBD1 or TRBD2 (6 bases each). V gave up 0 bases and J gave up 2 bases, with 12 bases separating them. Germline CDR1 DFQATT, CDR2 SNEGSKA (reference sequence). The CDR3 extends over 15 amino acids. The CDR3 DNA is TGCAGTGCTAGAGATCTCCGGGGGCTCACAGATACGCAGTATTTT. This encodes CSARDLRGLTDTQYF.

The rearrangement joins TRBV7-2 to TRBJ2-2; D may be TRBD1 (5 bases). V lost 1 base and J 8 bases, leaving 14 bases between the germline ends. The germline V gene encodes CDR1 SGHTA and CDR2 FQGNSA. The CDR3 is 15 residues long. Here the CDR3 reads CASSLVPGSVGELFF. As DNA, the CDR3 is TGTGCCAGCAGCTTAGTTCCAGGGTCGGTTGGGGAGCTGTTTTTT.

With respect to this clonotype: A read error may be the cause here, since a much bigger clone is one base away. The chain has TRBV24-1 and TRBJ1-2, with 8 bases matching TRBD1. The CDR3 runs 15 residues. CDR1 and CDR2 from the germline V gene are KGHDR and SFDVKD. The CDR3 sequence is CAASDPTMTGDGYTF. CDR3 nucleotides: TGTGCCGCCAGTGATCCCACTATGACAGGGGATGGCTACACCTTC.

This sequence joins TRBV10-3 and TRBJ1-6; 7 nucleotides align to TRBD1. Germline V gene lookup returns CDR1 ENHRY and CDR2 SYGVKD. Losses at the gene ends were 10 bases for V and 4 bases for J; bases not matched to a gene: 10. The CDR3 totals 15 residues. The CDR3 loop reads CATAGQEIYNSPLHF. The CDR3 region has the DNA TGTGCCACCGCCGGACAGGAGATTTATAATTCACCCCTCCACTTT.